This passage covers 8 T cell receptor beta chains from one sample sequenced in a study of cytomegalovirus exposure and HLA in healthy donors. Primers: 60 Vbeta forward and 13 Jbeta reverse. Assay used: immunoSEQ multiplex PCR; TCRdb lists only in-frame clones, some missing. Of around 160,000 clones in the sample, around 77% are singletons; the top ten hold roughly 2%. Material for sequencing was PBMCs. These receptors were taken from a man aged 50 to 59 in good health and CMV-seropositive.

This sequence joins TRBV4-1 and TRBJ1-5; 7 bases match TRBD1. Germline V gene data show CDR1 as MGHRA and CDR2 as YSYEKL. J gave up 7 bases and V 5 bases, and 11 bases lay outside the gene matches. There are 15 residues in the CDR3. CDR3 sequence (DNA): TGCGCCAGCAGCTACGAACAGGGGAGAGGGCAGCCCCAGCATTTT. Amino acids: CASSYEQGRGQPQHF.

The genes are TRBV7-6 and TRBJ2-1, with D perhaps matching TRBD2 (5 bases). V lost 4 bases and J 4 bases, leaving 8 bases between the germline ends. CDR1 is SGHVS, CDR2 FNYEAQ, per germline. This CDR3 has 13 residues. This chain's CDR3 is CASSSGSYNEQFF. The CDR3 DNA is TGTGCCAGCAGCTCGGGGTCTTACAATGAGCAGTTCTTC. The whole variable domain, filled in from reference TRBV7-6 and TRBJ2-1, reads GAGVSQSPRYKVTKRGQDVALRCDPISGHVSLYWYRQALGQGPEFLTYFNYEAQQDKSGLPNDRFSAERPEGSISTLTIQRTEQRDSAMYRCASSSGSYNEQFFGPGTRLTVL.

This clone was counted a single time. The V and J genes are TRBV9 and TRBJ2-3, with TRBD2 matching 10 bases. J was trimmed by 4 bases and V by 3 bases; bases with no gene match: 8. This CDR3 has 16 amino acids. Germline V gene sequence: CDR1 SGDLS, CDR2 YYNGEE. CDR3 protein: CASSEAPLAGADTQYF. The CDR3 DNA reads TGTGCCAGCAGCGAGGCCCCTCTAGCGGGGGCAGATACGCAGTATTTT.

The chain combines TRBV18 with TRBJ2-7; 8 bases fit TRBD1. CDR3 length equals 14 residues. Germline V gives CDR1 KGHSH, CDR2 LQKENI. Unmatched junction bases numbered 3, after V lost 2 bases and J lost 3 bases. For the CDR3, the DNA is TGTGCCAGCTCACCAAGGGACAGGAACTACGAGCAGTACTTC. It encodes CASSPRDRNYEQYF.

This clone was counted once. The V and J genes are TRBV4-3 and TRBJ2-2; unclear D gene. The length of the CDR3 is 12 residues. Deletions cut 4 bases from V and 6 bases from J, with 6 bases between. In germline, CDR1 is LGHNA, CDR2 YSLEER. The CDR3 DNA is TGCGCCAGCAGCCTCCTACCCGGGGAGCTGTTTTTT. Protein sequence: CASSLLPGELFF.

The chain has TRBV9 and TRBJ1-4, with 7 nucleotides matching TRBD1. V was clipped by 3 bases and J by 4 bases; unmatched bases: 6. This CDR3 is 15 amino acids long. Germline V gene data show CDR1 as SGDLS and CDR2 as YYNGEE. CDR3 DNA: TGTGCCAGCAGCGCAACAGGGGCGGTTAATGAAAAACTGTTTTTT. Translated, it gives CASSATGAVNEKLFF.

CDR3 bases: TGTGCCAGCAGCCCCAGGAGCGGGGCGAGCTCCTACGAGCAGTACTTC. Translating gives CASSPRSGASSYEQYF. The gene calls are TRBV7-9 and TRBJ2-7; 7 bases are a match to TRBD2. This CDR3 spans 16 amino acids. Trimming took 5 bases from V and 0 from J; bases not matched to a gene: 10. Per the germline V gene, CDR1 is SEHNR and CDR2 is FQNEAQ (reference sequence).

The chain joins TRBV27 to TRBJ1-2, with D possibly matching TRBD1 (6 bases). This CDR3 contains 15 residues. The V end was cut by 5 bases, the J end by 6 bases, with 19 bases between. Germline CDR1 reads MNHEY; CDR2 reads SMNVEV (reference sequence). CDR3 loop: CASSIGTPVTNGYTF. DNA for the CDR3: TGTGCCAGCAGTATTGGGACACCCGTGACTAATGGCTACACCTTC.